This entry lists 16 T cell receptor beta chains sequenced from one sample in a study of shared clonotypes between healthy human individuals. Some clones are missing from TCRdb's copy, which holds only in-frame ones; the method was immunoSEQ multiplex PCR. Of over a million clones in the sample, around 97% are singletons; the top ten hold roughly 1.2%. The sequencing sample was made of naive CD4+ T cells sorted from blood. The subset: CD45RA+ positively selected. The receptors were gathered from a man under 40 in good health.

The chain links TRBV14 to TRBJ2-7, with a tentative D call TRBD2 (5 bases). Germline V gene sequence: CDR1 SGHDN, CDR2 FVKESK. Between the trimmed V and J ends, which lost 4 bases and 2 bases, there was a span of 9 bases. There are 13 residues in the CDR3. CDR3: CASSPRGAYEQYF. The CDR3 DNA sequence: TGTGCCAGCAGCCCCCGGGGAGCCTACGAGCAGTACTTC.

The rearrangement links TRBV5-4 to TRBJ2-4; 7 nucleotides match TRBD2. Germline CDR1 reads SGHNT; CDR2 reads YYREEE (reference sequence). The CDR3 is 20 amino acids. After removal of 0 bases from V and 5 bases from J, the junction contained 20 bases not matched to a gene. This CDR3 reads CASSLALGRRENLLENIQYF. Written as DNA, the CDR3 is TGTGCCAGCAGCTTGGCTCTGGGCCGGCGGGAGAATTTGTTGGAAAACATTCAGTACTTC.

The chain employs TRBV11-3 and TRBJ2-1; 14 bases map to TRBD2. This CDR3 has 15 residues. After removal of 5 bases from V and 10 bases from J, the junction contained 7 bases not matched to a gene. Germline V CDR1 and CDR2: SGHNT, YENEEA. In DNA, the CDR3 is TGTGCCAGCAGCACCGGGACTAGCGGGAGTAACGAGCAGTTCTTC. It specifies CASSTGTSGSNEQFF.

This chain connects TRBV10-3 to TRBJ2-7; 7 positions match TRBD1. The CDR3 consists of 14 residues. The ends lost 1 base at V and 4 bases at J; junction bases unmatched: 4. Germline V lookup: CDR1 ENHRY, CDR2 SYGVKD. CDR3 protein: CAISELGQLYEQYF. The CDR3 DNA reads TGTGCCATCAGTGAGTTGGGACAGTTATACGAGCAGTACTTC.

This clone was detected only once. The chain employs TRBV28 and TRBJ1-1, with D unresolved. The CDR3 runs to 13 residues. V shed 7 bases and J shed 0 bases, with 9 bases lying between them. Per the germline V gene, CDR1 is MDHEN and CDR2 is SYDVKM. CDR3: CASTNYMNTEAFF. CDR3 sequence (DNA): TGTGCCAGCACCAATTACATGAACACTGAAGCTTTCTTT.

This clone was counted a single time. The rearrangement uses TRBV10-1 and TRBJ2-3, with 8 bases aligning to TRBD2. Losses at the gene ends were 5 bases for V and 3 bases for J; bases not matched to a gene: 4. CDR1 and CDR2 (germline): WNHNN, SYGVQD (reference sequence). This CDR3 is built from 14 residues. CDR3 DNA sequence: TGCGCCAGCAGTCTAGCGGGTACAACAGATACGCAGTATTTT. Protein: CASSLAGTTDTQYF.

The chain recombines TRBV5-1 with TRBJ2-3; 11 bases map to TRBD1. With 4 bases clipped from V and 6 bases from J, the junction kept 4 bases outside the gene matches. This CDR3 is built from 14 residues. The germline V gene has CDR1 SGHRS and CDR2 YFSETQ. CDR3 sequence reads: CASSAGQGVDTQYF. CDR3 nucleotide sequence: TGCGCCAGCAGCGCGGGACAGGGGGTGGATACGCAGTATTTT.

The chain employs TRBV10-1 and TRBJ2-3; D possibly corresponds to TRBD1 (6 bases). The germline gives CDR1 WNHNN, CDR2 SYGVQD (reference sequence). The V end lost 8 bases, the J end lost 4 bases, and 22 bases lay between the germline ends. The CDR3 runs 16 residues. The CDR3 here is CASAPTQGTGPDTQYF. CDR3 coding DNA: TGCGCCAGCGCCCCGACGCAGGGGACCGGTCCAGATACGCAGTATTTT.

Remarks on this clone: The same CDR3 is also encoded by other DNA sequences in this sample. This chain links TRBV4-1 with TRBJ2-1, with 7 bases lining up with TRBD2. The CDR3 is made up of 16 amino acids. CDR1 is MGHRA and CDR2 is YSYEKL in the germline V gene. V shed 0 bases and J 1 base; nucleotides not matched to a gene: 3. CDR3 DNA sequence: TGCGCCAGCAGCCAAGATCCGGGGGGATCCTACAATGAGCAGTTCTTC. Amino acids: CASSQDPGGSYNEQFF.

The V gene is TRBV11-2, the J gene TRBJ2-7; TRBD1 matches at 7 bases. J lost 0 bases, V lost 2 bases, and 4 bases had no gene match. The CDR3 totals 15 residues. Germline lookup yields CDR1 SGHAT and CDR2 FQNNGV. Here the CDR3 DNA reads TGTGCCAGCAGCTTACGAGGGGGCCCCTCCTACGAGCAGTACTTC. Translating it yields CASSLRGGPSYEQYF.

The genes are TRBV7-9 and TRBJ2-3, with 7 bases fitting TRBD1. Germline CDR1 reads SEHNR; CDR2 reads FQNEAQ (reference sequence). V lost 5 bases, J lost 2 bases, and 13 bases stayed unmatched. This CDR3 contains 17 residues. CDR3 nucleotides: TGTGCCAGCAGCCCCCGGGACAGAAGGCTAAACACAGATACGCAGTATTTT. Translated, it gives CASSPRDRRLNTDTQYF.

This rearrangement joins TRBV11-2 to TRBJ2-7, with 9 bases that match TRBD1. Germline V gene lookup returns CDR1 SGHAT and CDR2 FQNNGV. This CDR3 is 17 amino acids long. V lost 3 bases and J lost 3; bases outside the gene matches: 12. CDR3 protein: CASSFRPGTGIYYEQYF. The CDR3 bases are TGTGCCAGCAGCTTCAGACCCGGGACAGGGATATACTACGAGCAGTACTTC.

The J gene is TRBJ2-1, the V gene TRBV6-1; 10 bases map to TRBD1. From germline, CDR1 is MNHNS and CDR2 SASEGT. The length of the CDR3 is 16 residues. Germline trimming cut 2 bases from V and 7 bases from J; bases unmatched to any gene: 8. The CDR3 DNA reads TGTGCCAGCAGTGAACCTACCGGGACAGGGGAGAATGAGCAGTTCTTC. As protein: CASSEPTGTGENEQFF.

The rearrangement links TRBV29-1 to TRBJ2-7; D uncertain. Germline V gene data show CDR1 as SQVTM and CDR2 as ANQGSEA. Trimming stripped 6 bases from V and 4 bases from J, with 13 bases between. This CDR3 comprises 12 residues. CDR3 loop: CSVANTNYEQYF. The CDR3 DNA reads TGCAGCGTGGCCAACACTAATTACGAGCAGTACTTC.

The chain joins TRBV29-1 to TRBJ2-5; D remains unclear. Looked up from germline, CDR1 is SQVTM and CDR2 is ANQGSEA. This CDR3 region has 12 residues. The V gene lost 4 bases and the J gene lost 4 bases, with 10 bases spanning the gap. CDR3 protein: CSVALSRETQYF. The CDR3 DNA follows: TGCAGCGTTGCCCTTTCTAGAGAGACCCAGTACTTC.

The table lists this clone with a few counts. V usage is TRBV30 and J usage is TRBJ2-7, with D possibly being TRBD1 (6 bases). V was clipped by 4 bases and J by 5 bases, with 15 bases between them. The germline CDR1 and CDR2 sequences are GTSNPN and SVGIG (reference sequence). The CDR3 spans 13 residues. The CDR3 sequence: CAWMGQGPNEQYF. DNA for the CDR3: TGTGCCTGGATGGGTCAGGGGCCCAACGAGCAGTACTTC.